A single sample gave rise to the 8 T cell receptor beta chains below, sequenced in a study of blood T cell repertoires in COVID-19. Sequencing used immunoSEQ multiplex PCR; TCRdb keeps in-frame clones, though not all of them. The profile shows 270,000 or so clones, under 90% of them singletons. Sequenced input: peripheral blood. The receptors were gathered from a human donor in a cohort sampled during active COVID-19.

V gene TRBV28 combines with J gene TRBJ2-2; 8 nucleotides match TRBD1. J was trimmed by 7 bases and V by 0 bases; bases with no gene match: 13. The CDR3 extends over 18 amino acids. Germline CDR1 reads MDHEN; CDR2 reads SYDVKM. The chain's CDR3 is CASSLWTGASSKYGELFF. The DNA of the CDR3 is TGTGCCAGCAGTTTATGGACAGGGGCTTCCTCAAAATACGGGGAGCTGTTTTTT.

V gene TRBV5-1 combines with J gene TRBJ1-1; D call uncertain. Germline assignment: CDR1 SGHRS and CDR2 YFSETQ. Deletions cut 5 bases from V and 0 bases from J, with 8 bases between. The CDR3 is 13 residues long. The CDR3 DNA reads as TGCGCCAGCAGGGTTTCGGTGAACACTGAAGCTTTCTTT. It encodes CASRVSVNTEAFF.

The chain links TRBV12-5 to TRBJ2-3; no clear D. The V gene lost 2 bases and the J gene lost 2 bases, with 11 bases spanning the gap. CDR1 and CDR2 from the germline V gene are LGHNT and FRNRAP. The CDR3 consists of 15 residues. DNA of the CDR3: TGTGCTAGTGGTTTGACAGTGTCCGTCACAGATACGCAGTATTTT. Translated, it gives CASGLTVSVTDTQYF. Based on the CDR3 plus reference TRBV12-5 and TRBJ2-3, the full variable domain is DARVTQTPRHKVTEMGQEVTMRCQPILGHNTVFWYRQTMMQGLELLAYFRNRAPLDDSGMPKDRFSAEMPDATLATLKIQPSEPRDSAVYFCASGLTVSVTDTQYFGPGTRLTVL.

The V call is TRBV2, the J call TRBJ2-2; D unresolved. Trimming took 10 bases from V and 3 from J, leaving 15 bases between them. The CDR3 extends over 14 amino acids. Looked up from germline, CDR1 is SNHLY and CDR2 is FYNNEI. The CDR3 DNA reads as TGTGCCATTACCCTTTCCCAGTACACCGGGGAGCTGTTTTTT. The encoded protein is CAITLSQYTGELFF.

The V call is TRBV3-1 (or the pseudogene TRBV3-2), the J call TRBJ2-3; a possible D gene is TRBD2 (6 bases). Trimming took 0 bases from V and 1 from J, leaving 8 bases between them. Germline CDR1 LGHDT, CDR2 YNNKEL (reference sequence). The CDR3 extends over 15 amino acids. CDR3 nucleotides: TGTGCCAGCAGCCAAGATAAGCGGGGCACAGATACGCAGTATTTT. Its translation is CASSQDKRGTDTQYF.

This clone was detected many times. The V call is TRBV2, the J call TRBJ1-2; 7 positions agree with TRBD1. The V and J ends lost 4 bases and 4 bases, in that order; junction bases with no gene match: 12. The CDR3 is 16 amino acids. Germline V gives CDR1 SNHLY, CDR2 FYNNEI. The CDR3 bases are TGTGCCAGCAGTGTCTGGCAGGGGGTTTTAGGCTATGGCTACACCTTC. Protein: CASSVWQGVLGYGYTF.

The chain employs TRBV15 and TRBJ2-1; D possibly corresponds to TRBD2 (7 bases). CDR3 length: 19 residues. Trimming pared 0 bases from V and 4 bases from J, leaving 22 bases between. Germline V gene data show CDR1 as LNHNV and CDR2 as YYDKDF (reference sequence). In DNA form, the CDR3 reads TGTGCCACCAGCAGAGATAGGAAGGATTGGGAGGGGGATTACAATGAGCAGTTCTTC. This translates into CATSRDRKDWEGDYNEQFF.

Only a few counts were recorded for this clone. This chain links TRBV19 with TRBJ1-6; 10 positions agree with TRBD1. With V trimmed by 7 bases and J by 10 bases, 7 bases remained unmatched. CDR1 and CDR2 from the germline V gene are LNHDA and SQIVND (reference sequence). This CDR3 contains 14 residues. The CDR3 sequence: CASTLGTGASPLHF. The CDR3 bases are TGTGCCAGTACTCTGGGGACAGGGGCATCACCCCTCCACTTT.